The sequence of this TCR beta chain was determined in a study of human T cells and chemical hapten exposure. As for time point: pre-sensitization, week 0. Documented treatment: therapeutic diphenylcyclopropenone sensitization with weekly scalp DPC. TCRdb re-called the RACE reads through MiXCR, storing one row per CDR3 protein. The table lists some 400,000 distinct CDR3 sequences, 4% to 6% of them singletons. Trimming took off 3 bases at V and 1 base at J, with 13 bases between the two ends. The CDR3 loop spans 16 amino acids. Looked up from germline, CDR1 is KGHSH and CDR2 is LQKENI. V usage is TRBV18 and J usage is TRBJ1-5; no clear D gene. The source of this sequence is a woman aged 45-65 years with alopecia areata. Some clones in this sample may be carry-over from other donors' samples. The specimen comprised whole blood, sampled in connection with sensitization to the hapten diphenylcyclopropenone (DPC). The CDR3 region is CASSPLPVLSNQPQHF. The CDR3 DNA sequence: TGTGCCAGCTCACCTCTGCCAGTTTTAAGCAATCAGCCCCAGCATTTT.